The 10 T cell receptor beta chains in this list originate from one sample, sequenced in a study of cytomegalovirus exposure and HLA in healthy donors (dated by TCRdb to about 2017). The library was obtained by the immunoSEQ multiplex PCR assay. For the multiplex PCR, a mixture combining 60 forward primers for TCR Vbeta segments and 13 reverse primers for TCR Jbeta segments was used. TCRdb's version of the immuneACCESS table is confined to in-frame rearrangements and falls short of the full clone set. An unresolved V gene accounts for under half of the shortfall where checked; the remainder is of unknown origin. The table for this sample records 60,000 to 70,000 clones. The top ten clones comprise 15% to 20% of the sample. Sequenced sample: PBMCs. The receptors here all came from a boy aged 10-17 years in good health and CMV-seronegative.

V usage is TRBV5-1 and J usage is TRBJ2-7, with TRBD1 matching 7 bases. V gave up 0 bases and J gave up 5 bases; unmatched junction bases: 14. This CDR3 comprises 17 residues. Germline V gene sequence: CDR1 SGHRS, CDR2 YFSETQ. The CDR3 spells CASSLARATGLDHEQYF. The CDR3 coding sequence is TGCGCCAGCAGCTTGGCCCGCGCGACAGGGTTGGACCACGAGCAGTACTTC.

V and J are TRBV7-9 and TRBJ1-1, with D perhaps TRBD1 (5 bases). The V gene's germline CDR1 is SEHNR and CDR2 FQNEAQ (reference sequence). Trimming stripped 3 bases from V and 10 bases from J, with 15 bases between. The CDR3 length is 13 residues. CDR3 nucleotide sequence: TGTGCCAGCAGCTTTGAGTATCAGGGTGGAGCTTTCTTT. Protein product: CASSFEYQGGAFF.

The gene calls are TRBV7-2 and TRBJ1-1; no firm D call. From germline, CDR1 is SGHTA and CDR2 FQGNSA. The CDR3 consists of 14 residues. V lost 0 bases, J lost 4 bases, and 9 bases lay in between. The CDR3 is CASSLALVSTEAFF. The CDR3 DNA reads as TGTGCCAGCAGCTTAGCGTTGGTGAGCACTGAAGCTTTCTTT.

V gene TRBV30 combines with J gene TRBJ1-1; 9 bases are shared with TRBD1. Germline lookup yields CDR1 GTSNPN and CDR2 SVGIG (reference sequence). CDR3 size: 13 residues. Trimming at V came to 6 bases and at J to 7 bases, leaving 9 bases not matched to a gene. The CDR3 protein is CACTGGGLGEAFF. In DNA form, the CDR3 reads TGTGCCTGTACAGGGGGCGGGTTGGGTGAAGCTTTCTTT.

The rearrangement links TRBV4-3 to TRBJ2-2; 10 positions agree with TRBD2. This CDR3 comprises 17 residues. Germline V CDR1 and CDR2: LGHNA, YSLEER. The trim removed 0 bases at V and 6 bases at J, leaving 7 bases unmatched. This chain's CDR3 is CASSQEALAGEAGELFF. In nucleotides, the CDR3 is TGCGCCAGCAGCCAAGAGGCGCTAGCGGGAGAGGCCGGGGAGCTGTTTTTT.

This chain connects TRBV11-1 to TRBJ2-1; 9 bases map to TRBD2. CDR3 length: 15 residues. Germline V gives CDR1 SGHAT, CDR2 FQDESV (reference sequence). The V gene end was trimmed by 3 bases and the J gene end by 5 bases; junction bases not matched to a gene: 5. The CDR3 sequence is CASSLGLALHNEQFF. The CDR3 bases are TGTGCCAGCAGCTTGGGACTAGCTCTCCACAATGAGCAGTTCTTC.

This rearrangement joins TRBV29-1 to TRBJ2-3; D may be TRBD2 (6 bases). Trimming cost V 2 bases and J 0 bases, with 12 bases left between them. The germline V gene encodes CDR1 SQVTM and CDR2 ANQGSEA. The length of the CDR3 is 15 residues. The DNA for the CDR3 is TGCAGCGTTGAAACCCGGGGGACTAGCACAGATACGCAGTATTTT. It encodes CSVETRGTSTDTQYF.

The chain combines TRBV10-2 with TRBJ1-6; possible D gene TRBD1, 5 bases. The CDR3 has 15 amino acids. V gave up 6 bases and J gave up 5 bases, with 14 bases separating them. Germline CDR1 and CDR2: WSHSY and SAAADI. DNA of the CDR3: TGCGCCAGCAGGGTCCCGGGGGGGGATAATTCACCCCTCCACTTT. Amino acid sequence: CASRVPGGDNSPLHF.

The chain carries TRBV20-1 and TRBJ1-1; possible D gene TRBD1, 5 bases. The CDR3 totals 11 residues. Trimming took off 7 bases at V and 5 bases at J, with 11 bases between the two ends. Germline V gene data show CDR1 as DFQATT and CDR2 as SNEGSKA (reference sequence). The CDR3 spells CSVGGLTEAFF. CDR3 DNA sequence: TGCAGTGTCGGGGGTTTAACTGAAGCTTTCTTT.

CDR3 DNA: TGTGCCAGAGCTGCTTCCGGGAGGGCAGATACGCAGTATTTT. Protein sequence: CARAASGRADTQYF. V usage is TRBV2 and J usage is TRBJ2-3; 8 bases line up with TRBD2. Trimming removed 9 bases from V and 4 bases from J; junction bases left unmatched: 9. The CDR3 has 14 residues. The V gene's germline CDR1 is SNHLY and CDR2 FYNNEI.